This TCR beta chain was sequenced for a study of Ad26.COV2.S vaccination and SARS-CoV-2 variants. As for the study in general: Donor was in the COV1001 Ad26.COV2.S trial arm. Administration of Ad26.COV2.S was intramuscular, either once or twice 56 days apart. Notes on the study in general: Comparability of non-spike TCR breadth was observed across vaccine and placebo recipients.

The CDR3 has 15 amino acids. Trimming removed 6 bases from V and 0 bases from J; junction bases left unmatched: 8. From germline, CDR1 is SQVTM and CDR2 ANQGSEA. Assay: immunoSEQ multiplex PCR; the TCRdb copy retains only in-frame clones and omits some. The data show a few hundred thousand clones, around 87% seen once. Treatment denoted: some 20 received Ad26.COV2.S at low or high dose, single or two shots; five or six received placebo; per-sample allocation not given. Collection of samples fell on day 63 after the first vaccine or placebo injection. Boston hosted the donor, who was an adult aged 18-55 years. With regard to this clone: Its target is unknown.

The chain employs TRBV29-1 and TRBJ2-1; 7 bases are a match to TRBD1. The TCR sequence derives from a person between 18 and 65 years old who received the Ad26.COV2.S COVID-19 vaccine or a placebo. The sample consisted of peripheral blood, taken in a trial of Ad26.COV2.S vaccine versus placebo. In DNA, the CDR3 is TGCAGCGTCCGTAATCGGGACAGCTCCTACAATGAGCAGTTCTTC. It yields the protein CSVRNRDSSYNEQFF.